The 6 T cell receptor beta chains below were found in one sample sequenced in a study of blood T cell repertoires in COVID-19. The repertoire was sequenced with immunoSEQ multiplex PCR; TCRdb's copy has only in-frame clones and lacks some. The data show about 160,000 clones, with about 85% seen just once and less than 6.5% held by the top ten. Material: peripheral blood. These receptors originate from a woman in her 50s with COVID-19, enrolled during active disease.

The chain employs TRBV3-1 (or the pseudogene TRBV3-2) and TRBJ1-1; the D is unclear. There are 14 residues in the CDR3. V was pared by 0 bases and J by 7 bases, with 12 bases between. The germline V gene has CDR1 LGHDT and CDR2 YNNKEL (reference sequence). In DNA form, the CDR3 reads TGTGCCAGCAGCCAAGAGGGTGCACAGTATGAAGCTTTCTTT. Translation gives CASSQEGAQYEAFF.

The chain recombines TRBV2 with TRBJ1-2; 7 positions match TRBD1. The CDR3 length is 14 residues. J gave up 8 bases and V 4 bases, and 10 bases lay outside the gene matches. Germline V CDR1 and CDR2: SNHLY, FYNNEI. CDR3 residues: CASSVVEGAGGYTF. CDR3 in DNA: TGTGCCAGCAGTGTCGTCGAGGGGGCGGGAGGCTACACCTTC.

The CDR3 here is CASSGSGQETQYF. In DNA form, the CDR3 reads TGCGCCAGCAGCGGTTCAGGGCAAGAGACCCAGTACTTC. The J gene is TRBJ2-5, the V gene TRBV4-1; the D gene is possibly TRBD1 (5 bases). The CDR3 covers 13 residues. Germline V gene sequence: CDR1 MGHRA, CDR2 YSYEKL. Trimming pared 5 bases from V and 2 bases from J, leaving 9 bases between.

The chain couples TRBV7-3 to TRBJ1-1, with D unresolved. Trimming removed 6 bases from V and 0 bases from J, with 11 bases in between. This CDR3 comprises 14 residues. Looked up from germline, CDR1 is SGHTA and CDR2 is FQGTGA. The CDR3 DNA reads as TGTGCCAGCAGTTCAGCAGGAATGAACACTGAAGCTTTCTTT. Protein: CASSSAGMNTEAFF. Drawing the rest from reference TRBV7-3 and TRBJ1-1, the complete variable domain is GAGVSQTPSNKVTEKGKYVELRCDPISGHTALYWYRQSLGQGPEFLIYFQGTGAADDSGLPNDRFFAVRPEGSVSTLKIQRTERGDSAVYLCASSSAGMNTEAFFGQGTRLTVV.

V and J are TRBV7-2 and TRBJ1-2; a weak D match, TRBD1 (5 bases). The ends were cut back, 2 bases at V and 3 bases at J, with 13 bases in the middle. CDR1 SGHTA and CDR2 FQGNSA come from the germline V gene. The CDR3 length is 15 residues. The CDR3 sequence is CASSLPTTAYYGYTF. Written as DNA, the CDR3 is TGTGCCAGCAGCTTACCCACGACAGCCTACTATGGCTACACCTTC.

The V gene is TRBV19, the J gene TRBJ1-1; D is perhaps TRBD1 (6 bases). Germline V gene lookup returns CDR1 LNHDA and CDR2 SQIVND (reference sequence). There are 13 residues in the CDR3. Trimming took 3 bases from V and 5 from J, leaving 10 bases between them. CDR3 sequence (DNA): TGTGCCAGTAGTATCAGGGGAGGGACTGAAGCTTTCTTT. This translates into CASSIRGGTEAFF.